This is a list of T cell receptor beta chains from one sample in a study of a mutant IDH1 vaccine in newly diagnosed glioma. Antigens of these TCRs are unknown. This table comes from immunoSEQ multiplex PCR, and its TCRdb copy is limited to in-frame clones, with some not included. The table has about 55,000 clones, 70% to 85% seen once. The sample here was PBMCs, taken from a glioma patient whose treatment included an IDH1 peptide vaccine. Receptors were obtained from a woman aged 40 to 50 with glioma. Some clones in this sample may be carry-over from other donors' samples. The CDR3 runs from the conserved cysteine through the conserved F or W. The D gene is left open where the match is weak. Clone size appears in some rows only: once, few, many, or a class for an expanded clone.

D gene	clone size	J gene	V gene	CDR3 protein	CDR3 DNA
.	.	TRBJ2-7	TRBV5-1	CASSLDSHSEQYF	TGCGCCAGCAGCTTGGACTCCCACAGCGAGCAGTACTTC
.	.	TRBJ1-3	TRBV30	CAWSGVTGNTIYF	TGTGCCTGGAGTGGAGTAACAGGAAACACCATATATTTT
.	.	TRBJ2-7	TRBV6-1	CASSALDGPYEQYF	TGTGCCAGCAGTGCCCTGGACGGGCCCTACGAGCAGTACTTC
.	.	TRBJ2-2	TRBV7-2	CASSLLNRANTGELFF	TGTGCCAGCAGCTTATTAAACAGGGCTAATACCGGGGAGCTGTTTTTT
TRBD1	.	TRBJ2-7	TRBV18	CASSPTGGREQYF	TGTGCCAGCTCACCGACAGGGGGCCGAGAGCAGTACTTC
.	.	TRBJ2-7	TRBV10-2	CASSESGVEQYF	TGCGCCAGCAGTGAGTCGGGGGTGGAGCAGTACTTC
.	.	TRBJ1-5	TRBV7-8	CASTLAGGVNQPQHF	TGTGCCAGCACCCTAGCTGGGGGAGTCAATCAGCCCCAGCATTTT
TRBD1	.	TRBJ1-1	TRBV7-2	CASSLRTGANTEAFF	TGTGCCAGCAGCTTAAGGACAGGAGCGAACACTGAAGCTTTCTTT
TRBD1	.	TRBJ2-5	TRBV14	CASSPRQGRETQYF	TGTGCCAGCAGCCCAAGACAGGGGAGAGAGACCCAGTACTTC
.	.	TRBJ1-5	TRBV7-9	CASSFPGEYQPQHF	TGTGCCAGCAGCTTTCCTGGGGAGTATCAGCCCCAGCATTTT
.	.	TRBJ2-3	TRBV30	CAWSVASPDTQYF	TGTGCCTGGAGTGTCGCCAGTCCCGATACGCAGTATTTT
.	.	TRBJ2-2	TRBV10-3	CAISENGSGGELFF	TGTGCCATCAGTGAGAATGGCAGCGGGGGGGAGCTGTTTTTT
.	few	TRBJ1-2	TRBV7-9	CASSLESRGGYTF	TGTGCCAGCAGCTTAGAAAGCAGGGGCGGCTACACCTTC
TRBD2	.	TRBJ2-7	TRBV10-2	CASTLGSGTFLYEQYF	TGCGCCAGCACCCTGGGTAGCGGGACGTTTCTCTACGAGCAGTACTTC
.	.	TRBJ1-6	TRBV9	CASRGENNSPLHF	TGTGCCAGCCGAGGGGAGAATAATTCACCCCTCCACTTT
.	once	TRBJ2-1	TRBV29-1	CSVDVSRVVNEQFF	TGCAGCGTTGATGTAAGCAGGGTCGTCAATGAGCAGTTCTTC
.	.	TRBJ2-5	TRBV6-1	CASSMVLWEEPQYF	TGTGCCAGCAGTATGGTCCTGTGGGAAGAGCCCCAGTACTTC
.	.	TRBJ2-5	TRBV7-6	CASSLVGTGETQYF	TGTGCCAGCAGCTTAGTCGGGACGGGAGAGACCCAGTACTTC
.	.	TRBJ2-1	TRBV2	CATQAVGHNEQFF	TGTGCCACCCAGGCTGTGGGACACAATGAGCAGTTCTTC
TRBD2	.	TRBJ2-2	TRBV19	CATHLGAGRANTGELFF	TGTGCCACCCACCTAGGGGCGGGGAGGGCGAACACCGGGGAGCTGTTTTTT
.	.	TRBJ2-3	TRBV7-2	CASSSSWGYTDTQYF	TGTGCCAGCAGCTCCTCGTGGGGGTACACAGATACGCAGTATTTT
.	.	TRBJ1-2	TRBV25-1	CASSESTGPPGGYTF	TGTGCCAGCAGTGAATCTACAGGACCCCCTGGGGGCTACACCTTC
.	.	TRBJ2-4	TRBV6-5	CASSSGTLRDIQYF	TGTGCCAGCAGCTCCGGGACTCTACGGGACATTCAGTACTTC
.	.	TRBJ2-6	TRBV30	CAWMAGSSGANVLTF	TGTGCCTGGATGGCTGGGAGCTCTGGGGCCAACGTCCTGACTTTC
TRBD1	.	TRBJ1-5	TRBV6-1	CASRGDRGQGQPQHF	TGTGCCAGCAGGGGGGACAGGGGGCAGGGTCAGCCCCAGCATTTT
.	.	TRBJ2-6	TRBV11-3	CASSLDPSPNRSGANVLTF	TGTGCCAGCAGCTTAGATCCCAGCCCCAACCGGTCTGGGGCCAACGTCCTGACTTTC
.	.	TRBJ2-1	TRBV20-1	CSFDSYNEQFF	TGCAGTTTCGACAGCTACAATGAGCAGTTCTTC